These 8 T cell receptor beta chains originate from one sample sequenced in a study of blood T cell repertoires in COVID-19. This table comes from immunoSEQ multiplex PCR, and its TCRdb copy is limited to in-frame clones, with some not included. The repertoire holds about 320,000 clones, with about 82% as singletons. The sample consisted of peripheral blood. These receptors all stem from a woman in her 50s with acute or convalescent COVID-19.

The rearrangement joins TRBV27 to TRBJ2-7, with D possibly being TRBD1 (6 bases). Trimming removed 5 bases from V and 3 bases from J, with 20 bases in between. Germline V lookup: CDR1 MNHEY, CDR2 SMNVEV (reference sequence). This CDR3 region has 16 residues. CDR3 coding DNA: TGTGCCAGCAGTGACCAACTGGGCAGGGGCTTCTACGAGCAGTACTTC. It specifies CASSDQLGRGFYEQYF.

The chain uses TRBV10-2 and TRBJ1-1, with D maybe TRBD1 (5 bases). Trimming took off 2 bases at V and 1 base at J, with 8 bases between the two ends. The CDR3 is 14 amino acids. Germline lookup yields CDR1 WSHSY and CDR2 SAAADI. In nucleotides, the CDR3 is TGCGCCAGCAGTGAGGGAGGGGCGAACACTGAAGCTTTCTTT. Residues: CASSEGGANTEAFF.

The chain links TRBV28 to TRBJ1-5; no definite D call. Per the germline V gene, CDR1 is MDHEN and CDR2 is SYDVKM. With 11 bases removed from V and 7 bases from J, the gap between germline ends came to 21 bases. The CDR3 loop spans 14 amino acids. The CDR3 loop reads CAVHSGRHVQPQHF. In nucleotides, the CDR3 is TGTGCCGTACATTCGGGGAGGCATGTCCAGCCCCAGCATTTT.

The genes are TRBV18 and TRBJ1-3; D is unresolved. Germline V gives CDR1 KGHSH, CDR2 LQKENI. V lost 4 bases and J lost 0, with 13 bases in between. The CDR3 contains 16 residues. The CDR3 reads CASSRSLANSGNTIYF. In DNA form, the CDR3 reads TGTGCCAGCTCACGTTCGCTAGCTAACTCTGGAAACACCATATATTTT. Complete variable domain (other parts from reference TRBV18 and TRBJ1-3): NAGVMQNPRHLVRRRGQEARLRCSPMKGHSHVYWYRQLPEEGLKFMVYLQKENIIDESGMPKERFSAEFPKEGPSILRIQQVVRGDSAAYFCASSRSLANSGNTIYFGEGSWLTVV.

This clone has only one observation. The rearrangement uses TRBV30 and TRBJ1-3, with 7 bases lining up with TRBD1. The CDR3 extends over 14 amino acids. V was clipped by 4 bases and J by 6 bases; unmatched bases: 9. Germline CDR1 GTSNPN, CDR2 SVGIG (reference sequence). CDR3 coding DNA: TGTGCCTGGACCCGCCAGGGGGTAGAAAACACCATATATTTT. Protein sequence: CAWTRQGVENTIYF.

The chain employs TRBV28 and TRBJ2-3, with D unresolved. The CDR3 length is 14 residues. Germline-derived CDR1 and CDR2 are MDHEN and SYDVKM. Trimming removed 4 bases from V and 5 bases from J, with 13 bases in between. The CDR3 bases are TGTGCCAGCAGTTCCCTATTTGGTGTAGATACGCAGTATTTT. This translates into CASSSLFGVDTQYF.

Details on this clone: Different DNA sequences within this sample yield the same CDR3. The V call is TRBV18, the J call TRBJ1-2; the match to TRBD1 covers 9 bases. Trimming removed 4 bases from V and 8 bases from J; junction bases left unmatched: 5. CDR3 size: 13 residues. CDR1 and CDR2 (germline): KGHSH, LQKENI. The CDR3 loop reads CASSLGQGNGYTF. The CDR3 DNA sequence: TGTGCCAGCTCACTAGGACAGGGGAACGGCTACACCTTC.

This sequence joins TRBV6-5 and TRBJ1-6; D unclear. The CDR3 spans 16 residues. The germline V and J ends were trimmed by 2 bases and 6 bases, with 14 bases remaining between them. The germline gives CDR1 MNHEY, CDR2 SVGAGI. The CDR3, as DNA: TGTGCCAGCAGTTACACAAGACAAACAAGTAATTCACCCCTCCACTTT. Residues: CASSYTRQTSNSPLHF.